Presented here are 19 T cell receptor beta chains from one specimen sequenced in a study of beta chain features in type 1 diabetes. Expressed TCRB transcripts were sequenced, since all the RNA that had been isolated was reverse transcribed. The table came from immunoSEQ multiplex PCR; TCRdb's copy has only in-frame clones and leaves some out. This table holds 140,000 or so clones, roughly a tenth found once. Sequenced sample: central memory CD4+ T cells from blood. The origin of the receptors is a man aged 18 to 29 in good health.

The chain recombines TRBV7-6 with TRBJ2-7, with unresolved D. Germline loops: CDR1 SGHVS, CDR2 FNYEAQ. The CDR3 spans 15 residues. With 2 bases removed from V and 6 bases from J, the gap between germline ends came to 17 bases. The CDR3 loop is CASSLRPVIPSEQYF. CDR3 DNA: TGTGCCAGCAGCTTACGTCCTGTGATCCCTAGCGAGCAGTACTTC.

The chain uses TRBV5-4 and TRBJ2-5, with 10 bases identical to TRBD2. V lost 4 bases to trimming and J lost 3 bases; unmatched junction nucleotides: 3. This CDR3 contains 14 residues. CDR1 and CDR2 from the germline V gene are SGHNT and YYREEE (reference sequence). CDR3 nucleotide sequence: TGTGCCAGCAGCCCCGGACTAGCGGAAGAGACCCAGTACTTC. This encodes CASSPGLAEETQYF.

A few counts support this clone. V is TRBV19 and J is TRBJ1-1; D is unresolved. CDR3 length equals 15 residues. The germline V gene encodes CDR1 LNHDA and CDR2 SQIVND (reference sequence). V lost 6 bases and J 4 bases, leaving 18 bases between the germline ends. CDR3 nucleotide sequence: TGTGCCAGTAGGAACCCGGGAGGGTTCGGCACTGAAGCTTTCTTT. Residues: CASRNPGGFGTEAFF.

The chain joins TRBV6-6 to TRBJ2-7; 12 bases fit TRBD2. V shed 6 bases and J 6 bases; nucleotides not matched to a gene: 6. This CDR3 spans 14 amino acids. The germline V gene has CDR1 MNHNY and CDR2 SVGAGI (reference sequence). The chain's CDR3 is CASRETSGGSEQYF. CDR3 nucleotides: TGTGCCAGCAGAGAGACTAGCGGGGGAAGCGAGCAGTACTTC.

This chain connects TRBV5-5 to TRBJ2-5; D is possibly TRBD2 (6 bases). Germline V gene data show CDR1 as SGHKS and CDR2 as YYEKEE (reference sequence). Between the trimmed V and J ends, which lost 0 bases and 2 bases, there was a span of 14 bases. CDR3 size: 16 residues. As DNA, the CDR3 is TGTGCCAGCAGCTTGGTAATTCGTGGAGGGCAAGAGACCCAGTACTTC. It codes for CASSLVIRGGQETQYF.

The chain employs TRBV7-2 and TRBJ1-5; possibly TRBD1 for D (6 bases). V dropped 1 base and J dropped 6 bases, with 13 bases sitting between them. Germline loops: CDR1 SGHTA, CDR2 FQGNSA. This CDR3 has 15 residues. CDR3 DNA sequence: TGTGCCAGCAGCTTAGGTCGGACAGAGGGTCAGCCCCAGCATTTT. Protein sequence: CASSLGRTEGQPQHF. The variable domain in full, completed from reference TRBV7-2 and TRBJ1-5, reads GAGVSQSPSNKVTEKGKDVELRCDPISGHTALYWYRQSLGQGLEFLIYFQGNSAPDKSGLPSDRFSAERTGGSVSTLTIQRTQQEDSAVYLCASSLGRTEGQPQHFGDGTRLSIL.

This clone was counted only a few times. The chain carries TRBV5-4 and TRBJ2-5; TRBD1 is a possible D gene (6 bases). The V gene lost 4 bases and the J gene lost 5 bases, with 12 bases spanning the gap. Germline V lookup: CDR1 SGHNT, CDR2 YYREEE (reference sequence). The CDR3 spans 13 residues. CDR3 sequence reads: CASSPIQGETQYF. In DNA form, the CDR3 reads TGTGCCAGCAGCCCCATACAGGGCGAGACCCAGTACTTC.

This clone came up a few times. This chain links TRBV6-5 with TRBJ1-2, with 9 bases fitting TRBD1. V shed 11 bases and J 7 bases; nucleotides not matched to a gene: 11. Germline V gene sequence: CDR1 MNHEY, CDR2 SVGAGI. CDR3 length equals 13 residues. The CDR3: CASRQGVARGYTF. The CDR3 region has the DNA TGTGCCTCCAGACAGGGGGTGGCCCGTGGCTACACCTTC.

This clone was picked up a small number of times. This chain uses TRBV9 with TRBJ1-6; D is possibly TRBD1 (6 bases). CDR1 SGDLS and CDR2 YYNGEE come from the germline V gene. The CDR3 extends over 15 amino acids. Trimming took off 4 bases at V and 6 bases at J, with 14 bases between the two ends. In DNA, the CDR3 is TGTGCCAGCAGCCTCTACAGGGACCCTAATTCACCCCTCCACTTT. This gives the protein CASSLYRDPNSPLHF.

This clone was recorded many times. The chain joins TRBV10-3 to TRBJ2-7; maybe TRBD2 (6 bases). Trimming took 3 bases from V and 5 from J, leaving 14 bases between them. The germline V gene has CDR1 ENHRY and CDR2 SYGVKD. The CDR3 sequence is 14 residues long. The CDR3, as DNA: TGTGCCATCAGTGACCGGGGGACGGCCCACGAGCAGTACTTC. Its protein is CAISDRGTAHEQYF.

The sample holds a few counts of this clone. CDR3 sequence reads: CASSLVGGVYEQYF. CDR3 coding DNA: TGTGCCAGCAGCTTAGTCGGGGGGGTCTACGAGCAGTACTTC. This chain uses TRBV7-2 with TRBJ2-7, with 8 bases that match TRBD2. The CDR3 has 14 residues. From germline, CDR1 is SGHTA and CDR2 FQGNSA. The V and J ends lost 1 base and 3 bases, in that order; junction bases with no gene match: 2.

This clone was seen more than once but under ten times. CDR3 protein: CASSSGQGGEKLFF. CDR3 DNA sequence: TGTGCCAGCAGTTCTGGACAGGGAGGGGAAAAACTGTTTTTT. The rearrangement links TRBV5-4 to TRBJ1-4; 8 bases map to TRBD1. Trimming at V came to 5 bases and at J to 8 bases, leaving 8 bases not matched to a gene. The CDR3 length is 14 residues. CDR1 and CDR2 from the germline V gene are SGHNT and YYREEE (reference sequence).

Only a few counts were recorded for this clone. V gene TRBV28 combines with J gene TRBJ2-7, with 9 bases lining up with TRBD1. Germline assignment: CDR1 MDHEN and CDR2 SYDVKM. V was clipped by 7 bases and J by 2 bases; unmatched bases: 12. The CDR3 length is 16 residues. CDR3 DNA: TGTGCCAGCACCACCGAGCCCGGGACAGGGACCTACGAGCAGTACTTC. Residues: CASTTEPGTGTYEQYF.

This clone was seen a handful of times. V usage is TRBV29-1 and J usage is TRBJ2-1; the match to TRBD1 covers 8 bases. CDR1 and CDR2 (germline): SQVTM, ANQGSEA. The CDR3 is made up of 14 amino acids. V gave up 3 bases and J gave up 9 bases; unmatched junction bases: 10. DNA of the CDR3: TGCAGCGTTGACGGTCAGGGGGCAAGGGTTGAGCAGTTCTTC. It specifies CSVDGQGARVEQFF.

In this sample, this clone turned up many times. The J gene is TRBJ2-5, the V gene TRBV29-1; TRBD1 might be the D (5 bases). Germline lookup yields CDR1 SQVTM and CDR2 ANQGSEA. V lost 5 bases and J lost 5, with 12 bases in between. CDR3 length equals 12 residues. The CDR3 nucleotides read TGCAGCGTTCGGCAGGGCTCGGAGACCCAGTACTTC. The encoded protein is CSVRQGSETQYF.

This clone has just a few counts. The V call is TRBV4-3, the J call TRBJ1-4; D unclear. Trimming took 0 bases from V and 7 from J, leaving 15 bases between them. CDR3 size: 16 residues. Germline loops: CDR1 LGHNA, CDR2 YSLEER. The CDR3 region is CASSQDQVSRGEKLFF. DNA for the CDR3: TGCGCCAGCAGCCAAGATCAGGTCTCCCGGGGTGAAAAACTGTTTTTT.

The chain is built from TRBV19 and TRBJ2-1; weak D call: TRBD2 (7 bases). The CDR3 sequence is 15 residues long. CDR1 is LNHDA and CDR2 is SQIVND in the germline V gene (reference sequence). V was pared by 2 bases and J by 6 bases, with 14 bases between. The CDR3 spells CASSIQQGGSNEQFF. The CDR3 DNA is TGTGCCAGTAGTATACAACAGGGCGGGAGCAATGAGCAGTTCTTC.

The chain couples TRBV7-3 to TRBJ2-5; 11 bases line up with TRBD2. J was trimmed by 4 bases and V by 5 bases; bases with no gene match: 3. The CDR3 sequence is 14 residues long. The germline V gene encodes CDR1 SGHTA and CDR2 FQGTGA. The CDR3 sequence: CASSQGTSGETQYF. The CDR3 nucleotides read TGTGCCAGCAGCCAAGGGACTAGCGGAGAGACCCAGTACTTC.

V and J are TRBV15 and TRBJ2-1; TRBD1 might be the D (7 bases). V gave up 2 bases and J gave up 1 base, with 18 bases separating them. Germline V CDR1 and CDR2: LNHNV, YYDKDF (reference sequence). This CDR3 has 18 amino acids. The CDR3 here is CATSRTHQGGVSYNEQFF. The CDR3 DNA reads as TGTGCCACCAGCAGAACGCACCAGGGGGGCGTATCCTACAATGAGCAGTTCTTC.